This is a list of T cell receptor beta chains from one sample in a study of shared clonotypes between healthy human individuals. Assay: immunoSEQ multiplex PCR; the TCRdb copy retains only in-frame clones and omits some. The sample yields 1.5 million to 1.9 million clones, 95% to 99% seen once. What was sequenced was naive CD4+ T cells sorted from blood. The receptors shown here come from a man younger than 40 in good health. Both conserved end residues are part of each CDR3. A D gene is named only where the DNA matches it firmly. Size is stated for part of the rows, as once, few or many counts, or as a class when the clone is expanded.

d_call: TRBD2
clone_size: -
v_call: TRBV5-4
j_call: TRBJ2-7
cdr3_aa: CASTSGGGLSYEQYF
cdr3_nt: TGTGCCAGCACCTCCGGGGGGGGCCTCTCCTACGAGCAGTACTTC

d_call: -
clone_size: -
v_call: TRBV20-1
j_call: TRBJ2-5
cdr3_aa: CSASSEETQYF
cdr3_nt: TGCAGTGCTAGTTCGGAAGAGACCCAGTACTTC

d_call: TRBD2
clone_size: -
v_call: TRBV7-8
j_call: TRBJ2-7
cdr3_aa: CASSLGSSGRGYEQYF
cdr3_nt: TGTGCCAGCAGCTTAGGCTCTAGCGGGAGAGGGTATGAGCAGTACTTC

d_call: -
clone_size: -
v_call: TRBV5-1
j_call: TRBJ2-2
cdr3_aa: CASSSGTTTGELFF
cdr3_nt: TGCGCCAGCAGCTCCGGGACAACCACCGGGGAGCTGTTTTTT

d_call: -
clone_size: -
v_call: TRBV5-1
j_call: TRBJ2-7
cdr3_aa: CASSLNDGSREQYF
cdr3_nt: TGCGCCAGCAGCTTGAATGACGGGAGTCGGGAGCAGTACTTC

d_call: TRBD1
clone_size: once
v_call: TRBV5-4
j_call: TRBJ2-7
cdr3_aa: CASSSPTGRLNYEQYF
cdr3_nt: TGTGCCAGCAGCTCTCCGACAGGGCGACTAAACTACGAGCAGTACTTC

d_call: TRBD1
clone_size: -
v_call: TRBV11-2
j_call: TRBJ2-3
cdr3_aa: CASSGGQGTRYTQYF
cdr3_nt: TGTGCCAGCAGCGGAGGACAGGGGACGCGCTATACGCAGTATTTT

d_call: -
clone_size: -
v_call: TRBV9
j_call: TRBJ1-1
cdr3_aa: CASSTTGQNTEAFF
cdr3_nt: TGTGCCAGCAGCACCACGGGTCAGAACACTGAAGCTTTCTTT

d_call: -
clone_size: -
v_call: TRBV10-3
j_call: TRBJ2-2
cdr3_aa: CAISESRGVTGELFF
cdr3_nt: TGTGCCATCAGTGAGTCGCGGGGTGTCACCGGGGAGCTGTTTTTT

d_call: -
clone_size: -
v_call: TRBV9
j_call: TRBJ2-1
cdr3_aa: CASSARDYNEQFF
cdr3_nt: TGTGCCAGCAGCGCCAGGGACTACAATGAGCAGTTCTTC

d_call: -
clone_size: -
v_call: TRBV12-5
j_call: TRBJ2-2
cdr3_aa: CASGLVVWEQTKNTGELFF
cdr3_nt: TGTGCTAGTGGTTTGGTAGTATGGGAACAAACTAAGAACACCGGGGAGCTGTTTTTT

d_call: -
clone_size: -
v_call: TRBV25-1
j_call: TRBJ1-5
cdr3_aa: CASSEFSSAAHNQPQHF
cdr3_nt: TGTGCCAGCAGTGAATTCTCGTCGGCCGCTCACAATCAGCCCCAGCATTTT

d_call: TRBD2
clone_size: -
v_call: TRBV2
j_call: TRBJ2-7
cdr3_aa: CASSDGLAEPSYEQYF
cdr3_nt: TGTGCCAGCAGTGACGGGCTAGCGGAACCCTCCTACGAGCAGTACTTC

d_call: -
clone_size: -
v_call: TRBV5-4
j_call: TRBJ2-1
cdr3_aa: CASSPPTRFDEQFF
cdr3_nt: TGTGCCAGCAGCCCCCCAACTAGATTTGATGAGCAGTTCTTC

d_call: -
clone_size: -
v_call: TRBV5-6
j_call: TRBJ2-6
cdr3_aa: CASSLNGVGANVLTF
cdr3_nt: TGTGCCAGCAGCTTGAATGGTGTCGGGGCCAACGTCCTGACTTTC

d_call: TRBD2
clone_size: -
v_call: TRBV20-1
j_call: TRBJ2-7
cdr3_aa: CSAGLVVEQYF
cdr3_nt: TGCAGTGCCGGACTAGTTGTCGAGCAGTACTTC

d_call: -
clone_size: -
v_call: TRBV9
j_call: TRBJ2-7
cdr3_aa: CASSVGAGLDYEQYF
cdr3_nt: TGTGCCAGCAGCGTAGGGGCAGGGTTGGACTACGAGCAGTACTTC

d_call: TRBD1
clone_size: -
v_call: TRBV6-1
j_call: TRBJ2-7
cdr3_aa: CASSEAPRDRDYEQYF
cdr3_nt: TGTGCCAGCAGTGAAGCCCCTAGGGACAGGGACTACGAGCAGTACTTC

d_call: -
clone_size: -
v_call: TRBV5-1
j_call: TRBJ2-7
cdr3_aa: CASSPGGQVNHEQYF
cdr3_nt: TGCGCCAGCAGCCCGGGGGGACAGGTTAACCACGAGCAGTACTTC

d_call: TRBD1
clone_size: -
v_call: TRBV5-1
j_call: TRBJ2-7
cdr3_aa: CASSASGTGLYEQYF
cdr3_nt: TGCGCCAGCAGCGCGTCCGGGACAGGTTTATACGAGCAGTACTTC

d_call: TRBD2
clone_size: once
v_call: TRBV11-2
j_call: TRBJ2-1
cdr3_aa: CASSPHSGRDNEQFF
cdr3_nt: TGTGCCAGCAGCCCCCACAGCGGGAGGGATAATGAGCAGTTCTTC

d_call: -
clone_size: -
v_call: TRBV7-2
j_call: TRBJ2-5
cdr3_aa: CASSLVGGSETQYF
cdr3_nt: TGTGCCAGCAGCTTAGTTGGGGGCTCGGAGACCCAGTACTTC

d_call: TRBD1
clone_size: -
v_call: TRBV6-1
j_call: TRBJ2-7
cdr3_aa: CASSDPGQTYEQYF
cdr3_nt: TGTGCCAGCAGCGACCCGGGACAGACCTACGAGCAGTACTTC

d_call: -
clone_size: -
v_call: TRBV28
j_call: TRBJ1-2
cdr3_aa: CASSGQGYGYTF
cdr3_nt: TGTGCCAGCAGTGGGCAGGGGTATGGCTACACCTTC

d_call: -
clone_size: -
v_call: TRBV2
j_call: TRBJ2-7
cdr3_aa: CASSERPGSYEQYF
cdr3_nt: TGTGCCAGCAGTGAAAGGCCCGGATCCTACGAGCAGTACTTC